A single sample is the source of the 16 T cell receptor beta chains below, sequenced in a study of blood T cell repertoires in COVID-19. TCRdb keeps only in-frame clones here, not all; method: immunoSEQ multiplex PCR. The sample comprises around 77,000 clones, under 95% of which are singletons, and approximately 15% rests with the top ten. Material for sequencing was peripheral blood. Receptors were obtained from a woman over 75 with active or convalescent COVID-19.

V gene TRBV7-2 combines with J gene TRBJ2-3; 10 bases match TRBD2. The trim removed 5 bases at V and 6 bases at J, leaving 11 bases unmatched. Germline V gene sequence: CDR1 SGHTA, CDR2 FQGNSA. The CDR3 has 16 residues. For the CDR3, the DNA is TGTGCCAGCAGCCTGGTTCTAGCGGGGGTTGACGATACGCAGTATTTT. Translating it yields CASSLVLAGVDDTQYF.

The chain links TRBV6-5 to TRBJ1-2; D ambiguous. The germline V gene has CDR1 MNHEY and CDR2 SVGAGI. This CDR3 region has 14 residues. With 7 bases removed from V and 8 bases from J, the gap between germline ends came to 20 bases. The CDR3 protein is CASMMRAADGGYTF. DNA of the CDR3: TGTGCCAGCATGATGCGGGCCGCGGATGGGGGCTACACCTTC.

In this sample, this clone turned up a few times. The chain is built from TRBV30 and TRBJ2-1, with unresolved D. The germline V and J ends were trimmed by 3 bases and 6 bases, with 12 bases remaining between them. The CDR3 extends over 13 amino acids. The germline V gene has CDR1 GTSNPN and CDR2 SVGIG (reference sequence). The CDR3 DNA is TGTGCCTGGAGAATCCCCCTCCCCAATGAGCAGTTCTTC. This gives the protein CAWRIPLPNEQFF. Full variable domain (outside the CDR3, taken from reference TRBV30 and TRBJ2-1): SQTIHQWPATLVQPVGSPLSLECTVEGTSNPNLYWYRQAAGRGLQLLFYSVGIGQISSEVPQNLSASRPQDRQFILSSKKLLLSDSGFYLCAWRIPLPNEQFFGPGTRLTVL.

The CDR3 here is CASSSGQPYEQYF. The CDR3 bases are TGTGCCAGTAGTAGCGGACAGCCCTACGAGCAGTACTTC. The chain uses TRBV19 and TRBJ2-7, with D possibly matching TRBD1 (6 bases). This CDR3 spans 13 amino acids. V was shortened by 4 bases and J by 2 bases, with 9 bases between the two germline ends. The germline V gene has CDR1 LNHDA and CDR2 SQIVND (reference sequence).

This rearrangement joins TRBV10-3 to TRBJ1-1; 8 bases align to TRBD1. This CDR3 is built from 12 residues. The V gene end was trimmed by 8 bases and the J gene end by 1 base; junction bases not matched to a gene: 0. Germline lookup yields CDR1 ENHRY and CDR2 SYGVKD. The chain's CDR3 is CAIGQGNTEAFF. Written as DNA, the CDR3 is TGTGCCATCGGACAGGGGAACACTGAAGCTTTCTTT.

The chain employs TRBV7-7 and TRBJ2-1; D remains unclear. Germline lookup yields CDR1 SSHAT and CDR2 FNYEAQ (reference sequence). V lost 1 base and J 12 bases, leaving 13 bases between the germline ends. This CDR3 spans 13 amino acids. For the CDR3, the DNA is TGTGCCAGCAGCTTAGATCGGCAGGCCGGGCAGTTCTTC. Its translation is CASSLDRQAGQFF.

The CDR3 DNA follows: TGTGCCAGCAGTCCTCTGGGGGGGAAGGAAAAACTGTTTTTT. Translated: CASSPLGGKEKLFF. J is TRBJ1-4 and V is TRBV2, with D possibly TRBD1 on 5 matching bases. The V gene lost 5 bases and the J gene lost 8 bases, with 15 bases spanning the gap. The germline V gene encodes CDR1 SNHLY and CDR2 FYNNEI. The CDR3 spans 14 residues.

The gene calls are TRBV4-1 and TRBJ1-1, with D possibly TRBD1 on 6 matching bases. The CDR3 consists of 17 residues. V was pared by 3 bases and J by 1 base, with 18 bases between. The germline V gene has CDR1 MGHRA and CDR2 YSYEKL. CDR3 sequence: CASSHILTGLTNTEAFF. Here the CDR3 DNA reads TGCGCCAGCAGCCACATACTAACAGGGCTCACGAACACTGAAGCTTTCTTT.

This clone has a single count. CDR3 amino acids: CASSIFQGFTEAFF. In DNA form, the CDR3 reads TGTGCCAGCAGCATTTTTCAGGGTTTTACTGAAGCTTTCTTT. J is TRBJ1-1 and V is TRBV5-6, with D possibly TRBD1 on 5 matching bases. In germline, CDR1 is SGHDT, CDR2 YYEEEE. The CDR3 loop spans 14 amino acids. The V end was cut by 4 bases, the J end by 5 bases, with 15 bases between.

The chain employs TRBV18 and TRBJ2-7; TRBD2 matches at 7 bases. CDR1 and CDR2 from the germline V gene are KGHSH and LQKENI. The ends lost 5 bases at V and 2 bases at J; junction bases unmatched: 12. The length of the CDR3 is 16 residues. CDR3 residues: CASSSQMASGTYEQYF. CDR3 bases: TGTGCCAGCTCATCCCAGATGGCTAGCGGAACCTACGAGCAGTACTTC. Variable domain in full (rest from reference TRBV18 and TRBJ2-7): NAGVMQNPRHLVRRRGQEARLRCSPMKGHSHVYWYRQLPEEGLKFMVYLQKENIIDESGMPKERFSAEFPKEGPSILRIQQVVRGDSAAYFCASSSQMASGTYEQYFGPGTRLTVT.

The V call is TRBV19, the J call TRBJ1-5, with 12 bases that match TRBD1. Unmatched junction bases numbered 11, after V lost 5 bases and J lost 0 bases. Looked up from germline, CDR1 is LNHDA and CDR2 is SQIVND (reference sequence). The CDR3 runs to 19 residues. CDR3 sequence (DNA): TGTGCCAGTAGTCGGCGGGACAGGGGGCGTGTGGGTAGCAATCAGCCCCAGCATTTT. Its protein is CASSRRDRGRVGSNQPQHF.

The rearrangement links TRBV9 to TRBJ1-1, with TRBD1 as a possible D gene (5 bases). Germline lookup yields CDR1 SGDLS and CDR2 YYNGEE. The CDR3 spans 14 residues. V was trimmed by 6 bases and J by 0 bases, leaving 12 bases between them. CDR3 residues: CASKRDPMNTEAFF. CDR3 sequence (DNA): TGTGCCAGCAAGCGGGACCCGATGAACACTGAAGCTTTCTTT.

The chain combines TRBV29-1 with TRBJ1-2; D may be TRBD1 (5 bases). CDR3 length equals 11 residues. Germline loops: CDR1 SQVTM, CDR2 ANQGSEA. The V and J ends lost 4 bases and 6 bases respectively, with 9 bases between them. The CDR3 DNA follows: TGCAGCGTTGCCCGGACAAATGGCTACACCTTC. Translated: CSVARTNGYTF.

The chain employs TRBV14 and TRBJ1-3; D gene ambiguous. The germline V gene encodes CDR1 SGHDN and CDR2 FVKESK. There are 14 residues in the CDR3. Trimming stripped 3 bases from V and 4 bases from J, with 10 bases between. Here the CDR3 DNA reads TGTGCCAGCAGCCAGCTTCAGTCCGGAAACACCATATATTTT. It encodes CASSQLQSGNTIYF.

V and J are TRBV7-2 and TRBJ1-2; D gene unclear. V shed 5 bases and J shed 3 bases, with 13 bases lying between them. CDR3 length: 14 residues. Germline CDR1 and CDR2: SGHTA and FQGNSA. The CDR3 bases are TGTGCCAGCAGCCCAAACGGGATTTACTATGGCTACACCTTC. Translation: CASSPNGIYYGYTF.

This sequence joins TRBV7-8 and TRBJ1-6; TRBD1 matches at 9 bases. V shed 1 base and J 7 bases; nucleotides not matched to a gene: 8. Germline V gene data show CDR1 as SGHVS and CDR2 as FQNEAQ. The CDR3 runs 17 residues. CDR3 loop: CASSLDRGLSGNSPLHF. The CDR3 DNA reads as TGTGCCAGCAGCTTAGACAGGGGGCTAAGTGGGAATTCACCCCTCCACTTT.